This T cell receptor beta chain emerged from a study of T cells of healthy individuals. Per germline, CDR1 SGHTA and CDR2 FQGTGA. The CDR3 extends over 20 amino acids. The V and J ends lost 5 bases and 2 bases, in that order; junction bases with no gene match: 19. TCRdb analysed the 5' RACE reads with MiXCR anew, one entry per CDR3 protein. This sample has around 63,000 distinct CDR3 sequences, with about 16% found just once. The TCR originated in a human donor in good health. The chain joins TRBV7-3 to TRBJ2-3; 10 nucleotides match TRBD2. In DNA, the CDR3 is TGTGCCAGCAGCCCTTCCGGGACTAGCGACCCCAGGGGCATCACAGATACGCAGTATTTT. Its protein product is CASSPSGTSDPRGITDTQYF.